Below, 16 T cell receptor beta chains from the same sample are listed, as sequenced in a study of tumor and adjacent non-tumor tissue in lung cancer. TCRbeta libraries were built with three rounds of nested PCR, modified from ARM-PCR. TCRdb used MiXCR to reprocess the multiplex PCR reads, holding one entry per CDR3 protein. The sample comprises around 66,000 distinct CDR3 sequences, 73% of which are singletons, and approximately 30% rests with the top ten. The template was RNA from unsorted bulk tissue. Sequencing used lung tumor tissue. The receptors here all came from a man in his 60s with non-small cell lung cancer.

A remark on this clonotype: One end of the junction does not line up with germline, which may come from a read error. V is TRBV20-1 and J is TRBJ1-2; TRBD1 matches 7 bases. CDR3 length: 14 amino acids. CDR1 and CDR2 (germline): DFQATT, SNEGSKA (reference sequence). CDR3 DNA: TGCAGTGCTAGGCCGACAGGGCTTATGAGTGGCCACACCTTC. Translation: CSARPTGLMSGHTF.

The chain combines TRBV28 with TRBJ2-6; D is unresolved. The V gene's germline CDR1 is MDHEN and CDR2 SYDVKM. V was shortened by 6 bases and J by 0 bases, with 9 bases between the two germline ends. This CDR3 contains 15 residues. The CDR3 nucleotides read TGTGCCAGCAGGGCGAGTAGCTCTGGGGCCAACGTCCTGACTTTC. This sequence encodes CASRASSSGANVLTF.

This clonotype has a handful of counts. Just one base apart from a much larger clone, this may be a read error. The CDR3 DNA sequence: TGTGCCATCAGCGAGGAGGGGGTAGAAGATACGCAGTATTTT. Translation: CAISEEGVEDTQYF. The rearrangement uses TRBV10-3 and TRBJ2-3; D assignment may be TRBD1 or TRBD2 (6 bases each). This CDR3 region has 14 residues. From germline, CDR1 is ENHRY and CDR2 SYGVKD. Trimming stripped 6 bases from V and 5 bases from J, with 15 bases between.

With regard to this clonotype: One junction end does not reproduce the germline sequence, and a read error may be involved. The CDR3 nucleotides are TGCAGCATGGATAGCGGGAGCTCCTATAATGAGCAGTTCTTC. This gives the protein CSMDSGSSYNEQFF. The gene calls are TRBV29-1 and TRBJ2-1, with 9 bases identical to TRBD2. Germline V CDR1 and CDR2: SQVTM, ANQGSEA. The CDR3 covers 14 residues.

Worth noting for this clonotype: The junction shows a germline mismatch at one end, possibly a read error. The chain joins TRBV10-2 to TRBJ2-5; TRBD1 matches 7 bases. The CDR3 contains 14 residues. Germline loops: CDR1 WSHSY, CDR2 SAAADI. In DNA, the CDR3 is TGCACCAGCAAATCCGGACAGGCGACTGTGACCCAGTACTTC. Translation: CTSKSGQATVTQYF.

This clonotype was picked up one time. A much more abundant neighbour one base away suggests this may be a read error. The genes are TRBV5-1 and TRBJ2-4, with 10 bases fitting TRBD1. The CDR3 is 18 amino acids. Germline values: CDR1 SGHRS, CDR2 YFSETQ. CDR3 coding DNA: TGCGCCAGCAGACCCGGACAGGGGGTCTTACTAGCCATAAACATTCAGTACTTC. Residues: CASRPGQGVLLAINIQYF.

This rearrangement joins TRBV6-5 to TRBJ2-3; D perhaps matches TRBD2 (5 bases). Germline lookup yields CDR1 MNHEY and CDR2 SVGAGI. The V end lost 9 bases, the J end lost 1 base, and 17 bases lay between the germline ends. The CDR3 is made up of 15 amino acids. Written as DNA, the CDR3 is TGTGCCAGTAGCCGAGCTACTAGTCGCACAGATACGCAGTATTTT. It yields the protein CASSRATSRTDTQYF.

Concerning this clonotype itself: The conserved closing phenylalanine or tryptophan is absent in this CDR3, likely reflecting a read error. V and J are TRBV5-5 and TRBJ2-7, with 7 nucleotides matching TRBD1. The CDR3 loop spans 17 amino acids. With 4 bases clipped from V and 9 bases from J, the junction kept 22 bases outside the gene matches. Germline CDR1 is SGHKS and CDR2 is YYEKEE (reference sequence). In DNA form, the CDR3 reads TGTGCCAGCAGCAGCCCAGGGGGTGACCTTATGATGCACGGGCAGTACTTA. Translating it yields CASSSPGGDLMMHGQYL.

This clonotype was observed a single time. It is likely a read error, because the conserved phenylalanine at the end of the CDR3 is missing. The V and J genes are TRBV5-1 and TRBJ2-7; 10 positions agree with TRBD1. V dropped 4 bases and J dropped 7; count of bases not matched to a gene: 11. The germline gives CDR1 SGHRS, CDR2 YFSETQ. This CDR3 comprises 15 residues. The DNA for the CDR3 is TGCGCCAGCAGCCCGGGAGTCGGGACAGGGGAAGAGCAGTACTTA. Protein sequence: CASSPGVGTGEEQYL.

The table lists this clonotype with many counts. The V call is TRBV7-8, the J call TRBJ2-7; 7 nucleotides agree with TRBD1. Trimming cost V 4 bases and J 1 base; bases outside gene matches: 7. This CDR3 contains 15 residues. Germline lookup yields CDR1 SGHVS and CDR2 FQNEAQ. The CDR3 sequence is CASSSRQGPSYEQYF. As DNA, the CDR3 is TGTGCCAGCAGCTCCCGACAGGGACCATCCTACGAGCAGTACTTC.

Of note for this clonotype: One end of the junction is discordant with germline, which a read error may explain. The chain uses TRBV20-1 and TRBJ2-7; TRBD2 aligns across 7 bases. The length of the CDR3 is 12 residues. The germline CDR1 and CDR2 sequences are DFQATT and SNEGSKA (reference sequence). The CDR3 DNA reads TGTATTGCCCTAGCGGACTCCTACGAGCAGTACTTC. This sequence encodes CIALADSYEQYF.

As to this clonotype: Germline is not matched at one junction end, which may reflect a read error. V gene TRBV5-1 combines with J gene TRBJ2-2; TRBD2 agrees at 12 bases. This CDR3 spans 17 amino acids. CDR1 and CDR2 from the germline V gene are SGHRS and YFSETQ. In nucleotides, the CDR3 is TGCACCAGAAGCTCGCGGACTAGCGGGGCGAACACCGGGGAGCTGTCTTTT. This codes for CTRSSRTSGANTGELSF. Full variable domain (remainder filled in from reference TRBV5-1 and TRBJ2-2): KAGVTQTPRYLIKTRGQQVTLSCSPISGHRSVSWYQQTPGQGLQFLFEYFSETQRNKGNFPGRFSGRQFSNSRSEMNVSTLELGDSALYLCTRSSRTSGANTGELSFGEGSRLTVL.

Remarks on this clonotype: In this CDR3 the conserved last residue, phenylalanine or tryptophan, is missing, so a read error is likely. The CDR3 loop reads CASSPVGGGSPLHS. The DNA of the CDR3 is TGTGCCAGTTCTCCCGTTGGGGGTGGGTCACCCCTCCACTCT. This chain uses TRBV6-2 or TRBV6-3 with TRBJ1-6; possible D gene TRBD1, 5 bases. The CDR3 spans 14 residues. From germline, CDR1 is MNHEY and CDR2 SVGEGT. The V end lost 9 bases, the J end lost 10 bases, and 19 bases lay between the germline ends.

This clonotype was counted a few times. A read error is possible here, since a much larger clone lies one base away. The CDR3 protein is CSAQGAGSADNEKLFF. Here the CDR3 DNA reads TGCAGTGCCCAGGGCGCAGGGAGTGCAGATAATGAAAAACTGTTTTTT. The V and J genes are TRBV20-1 and TRBJ1-4; possible D gene TRBD1, 5 bases. The ends were cut back, 6 bases at V and 4 bases at J, with 21 bases in the middle. Germline-derived CDR1 and CDR2 are DFQATT and SNEGSKA (reference sequence). There are 16 residues in the CDR3.

CDR3 nucleotide sequence: TGCAGTGCTAGCCCCGGACAGGATGGTGATACGCAGTATTTT. Protein: CSASPGQDGDTQYF. The genes are TRBV20-1 and TRBJ2-3; 7 positions match TRBD1. CDR1 is DFQATT, CDR2 SNEGSKA, per germline (reference sequence). Unmatched junction bases numbered 9, after V lost 3 bases and J lost 6 bases. The CDR3 runs 14 residues.

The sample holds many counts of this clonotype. CDR3 DNA: TGTGCCTGGAGTGTCCAGGGTTACGAGCAGTACTTC. Translation gives CAWSVQGYEQYF. This chain links TRBV30 with TRBJ2-7; a possible D gene is TRBD1 (5 bases). This CDR3 comprises 12 residues. Per the germline V gene, CDR1 is GTSNPN and CDR2 is SVGIG (reference sequence). V lost 0 bases and J lost 4, with 7 bases in between.